Below are 13 T cell receptor beta chains sequenced from a single sample in a study of control samples from healthy donors and cancer patients. The assay was immunoSEQ multiplex PCR, and TCRdb's table has in-frame clones only and misses some. This sample has around 140,000 clones; 75% to 95% occur once, and the top ten carry roughly 3.1%. What was sequenced was blood. These receptors originate from a young man in good health.

This clone appeared a few times. The chain employs TRBV19 and TRBJ2-7; possibly TRBD1 or TRBD2 for D (5 bases each). The length of the CDR3 is 14 residues. V shed 3 bases and J shed 1 base, with 10 bases lying between them. From germline, CDR1 is LNHDA and CDR2 SQIVND (reference sequence). This CDR3 reads CASSIKGRSYEQYF. As DNA, the CDR3 is TGTGCCAGTAGTATCAAGGGGAGATCCTACGAGCAGTACTTC.

V and J are TRBV7-3 and TRBJ2-1; D assignment may be TRBD1 or TRBD2 (6 bases each). The CDR3 totals 16 residues. V gave up 0 bases and J gave up 5 bases, with 14 bases separating them. Looked up from germline, CDR1 is SGHTA and CDR2 is FQGTGA. CDR3 in DNA: TGTGCCAGCAGCTTAACACGGGGGCCAGTAAACAATGAGCAGTTCTTC. Its protein product is CASSLTRGPVNNEQFF.

The chain couples TRBV6-5 to TRBJ2-1, with TRBD2 identical over 12 bases. Germline V gene lookup returns CDR1 MNHEY and CDR2 SVGAGI. This CDR3 has 16 amino acids. The trim removed 0 bases at V and 9 bases at J, leaving 6 bases unmatched. CDR3 protein: CASSYSTLAGGSEQFF. The CDR3 nucleotides read TGTGCCAGCAGTTACTCGACCCTAGCGGGGGGGTCTGAGCAGTTCTTC.

The V gene is TRBV19, the J gene TRBJ2-3, with 10 nucleotides matching TRBD1. V was clipped by 3 bases and J by 3 bases; unmatched bases: 6. This CDR3 comprises 16 residues. The germline V gene encodes CDR1 LNHDA and CDR2 SQIVND (reference sequence). The DNA of the CDR3 is TGTGCCAGTAGTATCTCGTGGACAGGGGGAACAGATACGCAGTATTTT. It is translated as CASSISWTGGTDTQYF.

The chain couples TRBV7-9 to TRBJ1-6; tentative D call: TRBD1 (6 bases). The CDR3 consists of 15 residues. V was cut by 4 bases and J by 8 bases, with 15 bases left in between. CDR1 and CDR2 from the germline V gene are SEHNR and FQNEAQ (reference sequence). The CDR3 nucleotides read TGTGCCAGCAGCTCCTCCCAGGGGTTATATTCACCCCTCCACTTT. Translating gives CASSSSQGLYSPLHF.

J is TRBJ2-2 and V is TRBV10-3; D call uncertain. CDR3 length equals 13 residues. From germline, CDR1 is ENHRY and CDR2 SYGVKD. V lost 6 bases to trimming and J lost 4 bases, with 9 bases between them. The DNA of the CDR3 is TGTGCCATCAGGACCAGTACCACCGGGGAGCTGTTTTTT. It is translated as CAIRTSTTGELFF.

V gene TRBV9 combines with J gene TRBJ2-7, with a possible D match to TRBD1 (6 bases). This CDR3 spans 14 amino acids. Germline V gives CDR1 SGDLS, CDR2 YYNGEE. V shed 4 bases and J shed 3 bases, with 14 bases lying between them. CDR3 DNA: TGTGCCAGCAGCCCACAGGGAAAAGGCTACGAGCAGTACTTC. It specifies CASSPQGKGYEQYF.

The V and J genes are TRBV7-9 and TRBJ2-4; no firm D call. Per germline, CDR1 SEHNR and CDR2 FQNEAQ (reference sequence). V was shortened by 5 bases and J by 5 bases, with 7 bases between the two germline ends. The CDR3 is 12 amino acids. The CDR3 protein is CASSPAQNIQYF. The CDR3 nucleotides read TGTGCCAGCAGCCCCGCCCAAAACATTCAGTACTTC.

This sequence joins TRBV6-2 or TRBV6-3 and TRBJ2-2; TRBD2 agrees at 9 bases. The CDR3 has 17 residues. V lost 2 bases to trimming and J lost 0 bases; unmatched junction nucleotides: 4. Germline V gene lookup returns CDR1 MNHEY and CDR2 SVGEGT. This CDR3 is CASSYQRLAANTGELFF. The CDR3 nucleotides are TGTGCCAGCAGTTACCAAAGACTAGCGGCGAACACCGGGGAGCTGTTTTTT.

This clone was seen once. The V gene is TRBV19, the J gene TRBJ2-7, with 11 bases fitting TRBD1. V lost 5 bases, J lost 4 bases, and 4 bases stayed unmatched. The CDR3 extends over 14 amino acids. Germline CDR1 LNHDA, CDR2 SQIVND (reference sequence). The CDR3 nucleotides read TGTGCCAGTAGTTCCGGGACAGGGGGGTACGAGCAGTACTTC. Translating it yields CASSSGTGGYEQYF.

The chain has TRBV6-5 and TRBJ1-6, with D hard to call. V was shortened by 2 bases and J by 6 bases, with 2 bases between the two germline ends. The CDR3 length is 12 residues. CDR1 and CDR2 from the germline V gene are MNHEY and SVGAGI. CDR3 amino acids: CASSYRNSPLHF. The CDR3 DNA sequence: TGTGCCAGCAGTTACCGTAATTCACCCCTCCACTTT.

The rearrangement uses TRBV5-1 and TRBJ2-3; 12 nucleotides line up with TRBD2. CDR3 size: 16 residues. V gave up 4 bases and J gave up 0 bases; unmatched junction bases: 3. CDR1 and CDR2 (germline): SGHRS, YFSETQ. Here the CDR3 DNA reads TGCGCCAGCAGCCCGGGACTAGCGGGTAGCACAGATACGCAGTATTTT. Residues: CASSPGLAGSTDTQYF.

V and J are TRBV18 and TRBJ2-2; no reliable D call. The germline gives CDR1 KGHSH, CDR2 LQKENI. CDR3 size: 12 residues. The V end lost 0 bases, the J end lost 7 bases, and 3 bases lay between the germline ends. CDR3 protein: CASSPPGGELFF. For the CDR3, the DNA is TGTGCCAGCTCACCACCTGGCGGGGAGCTGTTTTTT. Full variable domain (outside the CDR3, taken from reference TRBV18 and TRBJ2-2): NAGVMQNPRHLVRRRGQEARLRCSPMKGHSHVYWYRQLPEEGLKFMVYLQKENIIDESGMPKERFSAEFPKEGPSILRIQQVVRGDSAAYFCASSPPGGELFFGEGSRLTVL.